The 28 T cell receptor beta chains listed next were all sequenced from one sample in a study of cytomegalovirus exposure and HLA in healthy donors. Only in-frame clones appear in the TCRdb table, and some are missing; sequencing was by immunoSEQ multiplex PCR. The sample has approximately 50,000 clones; over 75% are singletons. Sequenced sample: PBMCs. The receptors were sampled from a woman aged 30 to 39 in good health and CMV-seronegative.

The chain joins TRBV7-3 to TRBJ2-1; perhaps TRBD1 as D (5 bases). V dropped 5 bases and J dropped 9 bases, with 11 bases sitting between them. There are 12 residues in the CDR3. Germline V CDR1 and CDR2: SGHTA, FQGTGA. The CDR3 loop reads CASSRGQGEQFF. As DNA, the CDR3 is TGTGCCAGCAGCCGCGGCCAGGGTGAGCAGTTCTTC.

In DNA form, the CDR3 reads TGCGCCAGCAGCCGGGACAGGGCCTCCTACGAGCAGTACTTC. Amino acids: CASSRDRASYEQYF. J is TRBJ2-7 and V is TRBV23-1; TRBD1 matches 9 bases. TRBV23-1 has ORF status, its function being uncertain. This CDR3 is built from 14 residues. The V segment lost 6 bases and the J segment 0 bases; nucleotides outside the gene matches: 3.

This clone was seen once. The rearrangement uses TRBV2 and TRBJ1-5; 8 bases align to TRBD1. The CDR3 covers 14 residues. The germline CDR1 and CDR2 sequences are SNHLY and FYNNEI. J lost 4 bases, V lost 6 bases, and 5 bases had no gene match. CDR3 DNA sequence: TGTGCCAGCAGGCAGACAGGGGCGAATCAGCCCCAGCATTTT. It codes for CASRQTGANQPQHF. Full variable domain (outside the CDR3, taken from reference TRBV2 and TRBJ1-5): EPEVTQTPSHQVTQMGQEVILRCVPISNHLYFYWYRQILGQKVEFLVSFYNNEISEKSEIFDDQFSVERPDGSNFTLKIRSTKLEDSAMYFCASRQTGANQPQHFGDGTRLSIL.

The gene calls are TRBV11-2 and TRBJ1-2; D possibly corresponds to TRBD1 (5 bases). CDR1 and CDR2 from the germline V gene are SGHAT and FQNNGV. This CDR3 contains 15 residues. Between the trimmed V and J ends, which lost 2 bases and 1 base, there was a span of 11 bases. The CDR3 DNA is TGTGCCAGCAGCTTACAGGGAAACAGTAACTATGGCTACACCTTC. Translating it yields CASSLQGNSNYGYTF.

The chain uses TRBV5-1 and TRBJ2-1, with D possibly matching TRBD2 (6 bases). Trimming removed 0 bases from V and 8 bases from J, with 12 bases in between. Germline V gene sequence: CDR1 SGHRS, CDR2 YFSETQ. The CDR3 contains 14 residues. In DNA, the CDR3 is TGCGCCAGCAGCTTGGTTCGACCGGGGGATGAGCAGTTCTTC. The encoded protein is CASSLVRPGDEQFF.

The chain employs TRBV6-6 and TRBJ2-1; D perhaps matches TRBD2 (5 bases). This CDR3 has 11 residues. CDR1 and CDR2 (germline): MNHNY, SVGAGI (reference sequence). Trimming cost V 7 bases and J 10 bases, with 11 bases left between them. This CDR3 is CASTGSREQFF. Here the CDR3 DNA reads TGTGCCAGCACTGGGAGTAGGGAGCAGTTCTTC.

The gene calls are TRBV6-1 and TRBJ2-7; 8 positions match TRBD1. Trimming cost V 1 base and J 3 bases; bases outside gene matches: 2. The V gene's germline CDR1 is MNHNS and CDR2 SASEGT. CDR3 length: 14 residues. The CDR3 is CASSEGGQGYEQYF. Here the CDR3 DNA reads TGTGCCAGCAGTGAAGGAGGACAGGGCTACGAGCAGTACTTC.

The V call is TRBV6-1, the J call TRBJ2-3, with D unclear. This CDR3 contains 14 residues. Germline V gene lookup returns CDR1 MNHNS and CDR2 SASEGT. Trimming stripped 3 bases from V and 6 bases from J, with 13 bases between. The CDR3 loop reads CASSDIWAPDTQYF. CDR3 DNA sequence: TGTGCCAGCAGTGACATCTGGGCCCCGGATACGCAGTATTTT.

The chain carries TRBV5-1 and TRBJ2-3, with D possibly matching TRBD2 (6 bases). The V gene's germline CDR1 is SGHRS and CDR2 YFSETQ. Deletions cut 0 bases from V and 2 bases from J, with 7 bases between. The CDR3 has 14 residues. The CDR3: CASSLGTNTDTQYF. CDR3 coding DNA: TGCGCCAGCAGCTTGGGGACTAACACAGATACGCAGTATTTT.

The CDR3 is CASGRLLNTEAFF. As DNA, the CDR3 is TGTGCCAGCGGGCGCCTATTGAACACTGAAGCTTTCTTT. The V gene is TRBV2, the J gene TRBJ1-1; no clear D gene. Trimming left V 8 bases short and J 0 bases short, with 10 bases between. The CDR3 extends over 13 amino acids. The germline CDR1 and CDR2 sequences are SNHLY and FYNNEI.

This sequence joins TRBV11-3 and TRBJ2-5; 9 nucleotides match TRBD1. CDR1 is SGHNT and CDR2 is YENEEA in the germline V gene. The CDR3 runs 14 residues. The junction had 3 bases not matched to a gene; V was cut back by 5 bases and J by 2 bases. CDR3 residues: CASSRDRGQETQYF. The CDR3 DNA reads as TGTGCCAGCAGCCGAGACAGGGGGCAAGAGACCCAGTACTTC.

This sequence joins TRBV2 and TRBJ1-2, with no clear D. The CDR3 covers 13 residues. V was pared by 8 bases and J by 3 bases, with 13 bases between. Germline CDR1 and CDR2: SNHLY and FYNNEI. The CDR3 DNA follows: TGTGCCAGCGGTTTACAGAGCTACTATGGCTACACCTTC. Protein sequence: CASGLQSYYGYTF.

J is TRBJ2-5 and V is TRBV28; no clear D. Looked up from germline, CDR1 is MDHEN and CDR2 is SYDVKM. The length of the CDR3 is 11 residues. V lost 6 bases, J lost 2 bases, and 4 bases lay in between. Here the CDR3 reads CASSPQETQYF. The CDR3 coding sequence is TGTGCCAGCAGCCCTCAAGAGACCCAGTACTTC.

The chain uses TRBV4-1 and TRBJ2-5, with D perhaps matching TRBD1 (5 bases). Between the trimmed V and J ends, which lost 1 base and 2 bases, there was a span of 8 bases. Germline assignment: CDR1 MGHRA and CDR2 YSYEKL. The CDR3 is 14 residues long. CDR3 in DNA: TGCGCCAGCAGCCAAGTGGCAGGGCAAGAGACCCAGTACTTC. Its protein is CASSQVAGQETQYF.

This clone occurred once. The chain joins TRBV30 to TRBJ2-7, with 9 positions matching TRBD1. The germline V gene has CDR1 GTSNPN and CDR2 SVGIG (reference sequence). There are 14 residues in the CDR3. Losses at the gene ends were 3 bases for V and 3 bases for J; bases not matched to a gene: 6. The CDR3 protein is CAWRRWDRDYEQYF. DNA of the CDR3: TGTGCCTGGAGGCGGTGGGACAGGGACTACGAGCAGTACTTC. Full variable domain (outside the CDR3, taken from reference TRBV30 and TRBJ2-7): SQTIHQWPATLVQPVGSPLSLECTVEGTSNPNLYWYRQAAGRGLQLLFYSVGIGQISSEVPQNLSASRPQDRQFILSSKKLLLSDSGFYLCAWRRWDRDYEQYFGPGTRLTVT.

This chain links TRBV27 with TRBJ2-2, with 8 bases aligning to TRBD1. V lost 1 base, J lost 4 bases, and 11 bases stayed unmatched. CDR3 length: 18 amino acids. The germline gives CDR1 MNHEY, CDR2 SMNVEV (reference sequence). This chain's CDR3 is CASSLLNTGTGGTGELFF. In nucleotides, the CDR3 is TGTGCCAGCAGTTTATTAAACACCGGGACAGGCGGCACCGGGGAGCTGTTTTTT.

The V gene is TRBV28, the J gene TRBJ2-7; 7 bases fit TRBD2. The trim removed 4 bases at V and 10 bases at J, leaving 16 bases unmatched. Germline V gives CDR1 MDHEN, CDR2 SYDVKM. CDR3 length: 15 amino acids. This CDR3 is CASSSPGEGGFLQYF. In DNA form, the CDR3 reads TGTGCCAGCAGTTCCCCGGGGGAGGGAGGCTTTCTTCAGTACTTC.

V usage is TRBV10-2 and J usage is TRBJ2-1; D is perhaps TRBD2 (6 bases). This CDR3 is 13 amino acids long. Trimming left V 3 bases short and J 6 bases short, with 9 bases between. Germline CDR1 and CDR2: WSHSY and SAAADI. The CDR3 sequence: CASSDGSGNEQFF. CDR3 DNA: TGCGCCAGCAGTGACGGGAGTGGCAATGAGCAGTTCTTC.

The CDR3 DNA is TGCGCCAGCAGCCAAGATCAGGGGATCGACGAGCAGTACTTC. Protein: CASSQDQGIDEQYF. The chain carries TRBV4-3 and TRBJ2-7; weak D call: TRBD1 (6 bases). The CDR3 has 14 amino acids. V was pared by 0 bases and J by 5 bases, with 11 bases between. The germline CDR1 and CDR2 sequences are LGHNA and YSLEER.

The rearrangement joins TRBV4-3 to TRBJ2-7, with D unresolved. This CDR3 is built from 15 residues. Germline CDR1 and CDR2: LGHNA and YSLEER. The V gene lost 0 bases and the J gene lost 2 bases, with 11 bases spanning the gap. In DNA, the CDR3 is TGCGCCAGCAGCCAAGATCCACAGACCACCTACGAGCAGTACTTC. This codes for CASSQDPQTTYEQYF.

V gene TRBV29-1 combines with J gene TRBJ2-7; 9 bases fit TRBD1. With V trimmed by 2 bases and J by 1 base, 6 bases remained unmatched. The CDR3 covers 15 residues. Germline V CDR1 and CDR2: SQVTM, ANQGSEA. The CDR3 DNA reads TGCAGCGTTGAACTAGGACAGGGGTTATCCTACGAGCAGTACTTC. It encodes CSVELGQGLSYEQYF.

CDR3 loop: CATSTEWTSAYNEQFF. CDR3 sequence (DNA): TGTGCCACCAGCACCGAGTGGACTAGCGCCTACAATGAGCAGTTCTTC. V usage is TRBV15 and J usage is TRBJ2-1, with TRBD2 identical over 9 bases. The CDR3 is 16 amino acids. Germline values: CDR1 LNHNV, CDR2 YYDKDF (reference sequence). Germline trimming cut 4 bases from V and 2 bases from J; bases unmatched to any gene: 6.

V gene TRBV2 combines with J gene TRBJ2-5; D is undetermined. Germline V lookup: CDR1 SNHLY, CDR2 FYNNEI. The CDR3 totals 10 residues. Trimming removed 6 bases at V and 5 bases at J, with 4 bases between. The CDR3 DNA sequence: TGTGCCAGCAGGCGGGAGACCCAGTACTTC. Its protein product is CASRRETQYF.

This clone was counted only a few times. This chain connects TRBV30 to TRBJ1-1; 7 nucleotides agree with TRBD1. CDR3 size: 17 residues. Germline CDR1 reads GTSNPN; CDR2 reads SVGIG (reference sequence). The V segment lost 2 bases and the J segment 0 bases; nucleotides outside the gene matches: 12. The CDR3 bases are TGTGCCTGGAGTCCGCCGGGACAGACAGCGGTGAACACTGAAGCTTTCTTT. This sequence encodes CAWSPPGQTAVNTEAFF.

The J gene is TRBJ2-5, the V gene TRBV2, with 8 nucleotides matching TRBD1. CDR1 and CDR2 from the germline V gene are SNHLY and FYNNEI. The CDR3 has 15 residues. After removal of 7 bases from V and 5 bases from J, the junction contained 12 bases not matched to a gene. In nucleotides, the CDR3 is TGTGCCAGCATCTTACAGGGGGTAGCTTACGAGACCCAGTACTTC. Translated: CASILQGVAYETQYF.

The chain uses TRBV7-7 and TRBJ2-5, with TRBD2 matching over 9 bases. Per the germline V gene, CDR1 is SSHAT and CDR2 is FNYEAQ (reference sequence). The CDR3 has 14 amino acids. The V segment lost 6 bases and the J segment 4 bases; nucleotides outside the gene matches: 6. CDR3 sequence: CASSYSGSRETQYF. CDR3 in DNA: TGTGCCAGCAGTTATAGCGGGAGCAGAGAGACCCAGTACTTC.

This clone was observed a handful of times. The genes are TRBV30 and TRBJ1-5, with a weak D call TRBD1 (6 bases). CDR3 size: 16 residues. Trimming removed 0 bases from V and 4 bases from J, with 16 bases in between. Germline V lookup: CDR1 GTSNPN, CDR2 SVGIG (reference sequence). The CDR3 reads CAWSVLGRGGNQPQHF. CDR3 coding DNA: TGTGCCTGGAGTGTACTAGGCAGGGGAGGGAATCAGCCCCAGCATTTT.

Remarks on this clone: Compared with germline, one end of the junction differs, possibly owing to a read error. The rearrangement joins TRBV28 to TRBJ1-2; D gene ambiguous. CDR1 MDHEN and CDR2 SYDVKM come from the germline V gene. The CDR3 totals 14 residues. CDR3 sequence: CASSLTRGFTMVAF. The CDR3 nucleotides are TGTGCCAGCAGCCTCACAAGAGGCTTTACGATGGTCGCCTTC.